This TCR beta chain was identified in a study of T cell responses to AZD1222 COVID-19 vaccine. Study outcomes and limitations: Spike-specific TCR breadth and depth grew following two AZD1222 doses. Regions left unmutated in variants are reportedly the target of nearly half of spike-specific TCRs. With dominance at 160-218 and 743-854, vaccine-associated CD4 TCRs spanned spike.

On this clone itself: Antigen: not known.

The data were produced by immunoSEQ multiplex PCR, yet TCRdb's version contains in-frame clones alone and is incomplete. The data show 90,000 to 100,000 clones, about 85% seen once. The CDR3 length is 15 residues. Germline V lookup: CDR1 KGHSH, CDR2 LQKENI. With V trimmed by 6 bases and J by 6 bases, 11 bases remained unmatched. The sample was peripheral blood, taken 28 days after the second AZD1222 dose. The origin of this receptor is an adult who received the AZD1222 COVID-19 vaccine. The chain is built from TRBV18 and TRBJ2-1; 7 nucleotides line up with TRBD1. In DNA, the CDR3 is TGTGCCAGCTCCACAGGGGCGGGCTTTCCCAATGAGCAGTTCTTC. Its protein product is CASSTGAGFPNEQFF.